The 14 T cell receptor beta chains presented below share a single source sample, sequenced in a study of T cells in Graves' hyperthyroidism and ophthalmopathy. Amplification yielded TCR beta CDR3 regions, with RNA transcripts as the source. HTBI primers were the set used in a first-round RT-PCR of the TCR CDR3. TCRdb reprocessed the multiplex PCR reads via MiXCR and lists one record per CDR3 protein. Of 800,000 or so distinct CDR3 sequences detected, around 39% appear once; the ten largest clones hold around 9.3%. The sequenced sample was blood. These receptors all stem from a man between 18 and 29 years old with Graves' hyperthyroidism.

This clonotype was detected many times. The chain uses TRBV25-1 and TRBJ2-5; 8 bases align to TRBD1. The trim removed 4 bases at V and 5 bases at J, leaving 3 bases unmatched. CDR3 size: 13 residues. The germline CDR1 and CDR2 sequences are MGHDK and SYGVNS. CDR3 loop: CASSGTGTETQYF. The CDR3 nucleotides are TGTGCCAGCAGTGGGACAGGGACGGAGACCCAGTACTTC.

The genes are TRBV7-6 and TRBJ1-1, with a tentative D call TRBD1 (6 bases). The CDR3 runs to 15 residues. Trimming cost V 5 bases and J 1 base, with 14 bases left between them. CDR1 and CDR2 (germline): SGHVS, FNYEAQ. The CDR3 coding sequence is TGTGCCAGCAGCCCAGTGGGGGGCCGGAACACTGAAGCTTTCTTT. Translated, it gives CASSPVGGRNTEAFF.

For this clonotype: At one of its ends the junction is not consistent with the germline gene, which may arise from a read error. CDR3 sequence: CASRLRIATSEKLFF. The CDR3 DNA is TGTGCCAGCAGACTGCGCATTGCAACTAGTGAAAAACTGTTTTTT. The chain is built from TRBV12-3 or TRBV12-4 and TRBJ1-4, with unresolved D. The CDR3 is 15 residues long.

This clonotype showed up just once. The V gene is TRBV29-1, the J gene TRBJ2-7; maybe TRBD1 (6 bases). CDR1 is SQVTM, CDR2 ANQGSEA, per germline. The germline V and J ends were trimmed by 6 bases and 3 bases, with 12 bases remaining between them. This CDR3 spans 12 amino acids. The DNA of the CDR3 is TGCAGCGTGAGGACAGCGATCTACGAGCAGTACTTC. It codes for CSVRTAIYEQYF.

This chain links TRBV20-1 with TRBJ2-2; D possibly corresponds to TRBD2 (5 bases). Germline CDR1 is DFQATT and CDR2 is SNEGSKA (reference sequence). Trimming cost V 5 bases and J 0 bases, with 19 bases left between them. The CDR3 is 17 residues long. The CDR3 DNA is TGCAGTGCTCCGCTCAGCTCCGCGGGCCCGAACACCGGGGAGCTGTTTTTT. Amino acid sequence: CSAPLSSAGPNTGELFF.

CDR3 bases: TGTGCCAGCAGCCAAGTTTTACAGGGGGCGCGTGGGGCCAACGTCCTGACTTTC. The encoded protein is CASSQVLQGARGANVLTF. The chain employs TRBV7-2 and TRBJ2-6, with TRBD1 matching 9 bases. CDR1 is SGHTA, CDR2 FQGNSA, per germline. V was clipped by 5 bases and J by 3 bases; unmatched bases: 11. This CDR3 region has 18 residues.

This rearrangement joins TRBV29-1 to TRBJ1-1; the D is unclear. Trimming removed 0 bases at V and 7 bases at J, with 18 bases between. The CDR3 runs to 15 residues. Germline V gene lookup returns CDR1 SQVTM and CDR2 ANQGSEA. For the CDR3, the DNA is TGCAGCGTTGAAGAATCGACCCGCCCGGGCCTTGAAGCTTTCTTT. Its translation: CSVEESTRPGLEAFF.

This clonotype was seen repeatedly, ten times or more. CDR3 bases: TGTGCCAGCCGGGCACAGGCGTCGGAGGCTTTCTTT. Protein: CASRAQASEAFF. The chain links TRBV2 to TRBJ1-1, with a tentative D call TRBD1 (5 bases). V was cut by 8 bases and J by 11 bases, with 18 bases left in between. Germline V lookup: CDR1 SNHLY, CDR2 FYNNEI. The CDR3 is 12 residues long. The full variable domain, with the rest looked up from reference TRBV2 and TRBJ1-1, is EPEVTQTPSHQVTQMGQEVILRCVPISNHLYFYWYRQILGQKVEFLVSFYNNEISEKSEIFDDQFSVERPDGSNFTLKIRSTKLEDSAMYFCASRAQASEAFFGQGTRLTVV.

The V and J genes are TRBV6-6 and TRBJ1-1; 9 bases line up with TRBD1. The J segment lost 4 bases and the V segment lost 4 bases, leaving 4 bases of the junction unmatched. Germline CDR1 is MNHNY and CDR2 is SVGAGI (reference sequence). CDR3 length equals 14 residues. In DNA form, the CDR3 reads TGTGCCAGCAGTTTACAGGGGGCGATCACTGAAGCTTTCTTT. This gives the protein CASSLQGAITEAFF.

The V and J genes are TRBV5-5 and TRBJ2-5; either TRBD1 or TRBD2 may fit D (5 bases each). The J call may be incorrect, as the DNA end agrees better with TRBJ2-7. From germline, CDR1 is SGHKS and CDR2 YYEKEE (reference sequence). This CDR3 is built from 14 residues. The CDR3 loop reads CASSGTPLAFEQYF. CDR3 DNA sequence: TGTGCCAGCAGCGGGACCCCCTTAGCGTTCGAGCAGTACTTC.

This rearrangement joins TRBV6-5 to TRBJ2-7; 14 bases match TRBD2. The V gene's germline CDR1 is MNHEY and CDR2 SVGAGI. The CDR3 length is 13 residues. J gave up 12 bases and V 5 bases, and 6 bases lay outside the gene matches. CDR3: CASSGTSGRLLYF. The CDR3 DNA reads as TGTGCCAGCAGTGGGACTAGCGGGAGATTGCTGTACTTC.

A few counts support this clonotype. This sequence may be a read error, since a much larger clone differs from it by one base. This sequence joins TRBV6-6 and TRBJ1-6; no clear D. V gave up 6 bases and J gave up 7 bases, with 4 bases separating them. Germline assignment: CDR1 MNHNY and CDR2 SVGAGI (reference sequence). The CDR3 runs 11 residues. The CDR3 is CASSQNSPLHF. CDR3 in DNA: TGTGCCAGCAGCCAAAATTCACCCCTCCACTTT.

The J gene is TRBJ1-5, the V gene TRBV7-2, with D tentatively TRBD1 (5 bases). Germline-derived CDR1 and CDR2 are SGHTA and FQGNSA. The CDR3 totals 13 residues. Trimming left V 4 bases short and J 5 bases short, with 9 bases between. The CDR3 is CASSWGGHQPQHF. In DNA, the CDR3 is TGTGCCAGCAGCTGGGGGGGACATCAGCCCCAGCATTTT.

The chain recombines TRBV29-1 with TRBJ1-1, with TRBD1 matching 8 bases. Trimming at V came to 8 bases and at J to 5 bases, leaving 7 bases not matched to a gene. CDR1 and CDR2 from the germline V gene are SQVTM and ANQGSEA. The CDR3 totals 12 residues. DNA of the CDR3: TGCAGCACCAAGACAGGGGTAACTGAAGCTTTCTTT. This translates into CSTKTGVTEAFF.